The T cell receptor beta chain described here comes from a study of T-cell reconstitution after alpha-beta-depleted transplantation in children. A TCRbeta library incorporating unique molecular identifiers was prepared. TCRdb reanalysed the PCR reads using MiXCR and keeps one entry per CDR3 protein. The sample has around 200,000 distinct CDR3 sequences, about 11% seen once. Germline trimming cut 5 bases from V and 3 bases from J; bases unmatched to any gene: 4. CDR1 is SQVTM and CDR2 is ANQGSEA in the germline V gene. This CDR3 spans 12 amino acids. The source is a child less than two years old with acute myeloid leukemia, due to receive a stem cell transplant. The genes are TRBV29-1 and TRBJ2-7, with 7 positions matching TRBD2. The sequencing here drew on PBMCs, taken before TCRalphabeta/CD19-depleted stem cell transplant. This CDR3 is CSVSGEGYEQYF. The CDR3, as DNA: TGCAGCGTTAGCGGGGAAGGCTACGAGCAGTACTTC.